A selection of T cell receptor beta chains follows, all from one sample in a study of cytomegalovirus exposure and HLA in healthy donors. The repertoire was sequenced with immunoSEQ multiplex PCR; TCRdb's copy has only in-frame clones and lacks some. The table shows 150,000 to 200,000 clones, with roughly 80% occurring only once. Sequenced material: PBMCs. The source is a female donor in good health and CMV-seronegative. Each CDR3 is given with its conserved first and last residue. D genes are given only for firm matches. Clone size is shown for a subset of rows, as once, few, many or a class of expanded clone.

J: TRBJ2-2; V: TRBV7-9; D: NA; size: NA; CDR3: CASSLGLGELFF; DNA: TGTGCCAGCAGCTTAGGGCTCGGGGAGCTGTTTTTT
J: TRBJ2-7; V: TRBV2; D: NA; size: once; CDR3: CASTLRGGQTRLEQYF; DNA: TGTGCCAGCACTTTAAGGGGGGGACAAACCCGTCTCGAGCAGTACTTC
J: TRBJ2-2; V: TRBV7-8; D: NA; size: NA; CDR3: CASSLSIQGFTGELFF; DNA: TGTGCCAGCAGCTTAAGTATTCAGGGGTTCACCGGGGAGCTGTTTTTT
J: TRBJ1-1; V: TRBV28; D: NA; size: NA; CDR3: CASSLFQGTGEAFF; DNA: TGTGCCAGCAGTTTATTTCAAGGAACAGGTGAAGCTTTCTTT
J: TRBJ2-1; V: TRBV27; D: TRBD2; size: NA; CDR3: CASSPLGAGSYNEQFF; DNA: TGTGCCAGCAGTCCTCTAGGAGCGGGATCTTACAATGAGCAGTTCTTC
J: TRBJ2-5; V: TRBV18; D: NA; size: once; CDR3: CASSLGKETQYF; DNA: TGTGCCAGCTCACTCGGGAAAGAGACCCAGTACTTC
J: TRBJ2-7; V: TRBV28; D: NA; size: NA; CDR3: CASSFSGGTYEQYF; DNA: TGTGCCAGCAGTTTCAGCGGTGGGACCTACGAGCAGTACTTC
J: TRBJ1-4; V: TRBV25-1; D: NA; size: few; CDR3: CASRGTGIATNEKLFF; DNA: TGTGCCAGCAGGGGTACGGGGATAGCAACTAATGAAAAACTGTTTTTT
J: TRBJ2-2; V: TRBV7-9; D: TRBD2; size: few; CDR3: CASSLMRGGNHGELFF; DNA: TGTGCCAGCAGCTTAATGCGCGGGGGAAATCACGGGGAGCTGTTTTTT
J: TRBJ1-2; V: TRBV2; D: NA; size: NA; CDR3: CATDSSSNYGYTF; DNA: TGTGCCACCGACAGCTCCTCTAACTATGGCTACACCTTC
J: TRBJ1-1; V: TRBV21-1; D: NA; size: NA; CDR3: CASSKGGQGGTEAFF; DNA: TGTGCCAGCAGCAAAGGAGGACAGGGTGGTACTGAAGCTTTCTTT
J: TRBJ2-1; V: TRBV29-1; D: TRBD1; size: NA; CDR3: CSVTRTGRNEQFF; DNA: TGCAGCGTTACCCGGACAGGGCGAAATGAGCAGTTCTTC
J: TRBJ1-2; V: TRBV19; D: TRBD1; size: NA; CDR3: CASSTGGAPGYTF; DNA: TGTGCCAGTAGCACAGGGGGCGCACCTGGCTACACCTTC
J: TRBJ1-2; V: TRBV20-1; D: TRBD1; size: once; CDR3: CSARTGYGYTF; DNA: TGCAGTGCTAGGACAGGGTATGGCTACACCTTC
J: TRBJ1-6; V: TRBV27; D: TRBD1; size: few; CDR3: CASSFGTGSPLHF; DNA: TGTGCCAGCAGTTTCGGGACAGGTTCACCCCTCCACTTT
J: TRBJ1-1; V: TRBV7-9; D: TRBD1; size: NA; CDR3: CASNRGKDTEAFF; DNA: TGTGCCAGCAACAGGGGGAAGGACACTGAAGCTTTCTTT
J: TRBJ2-5; V: TRBV7-3; D: TRBD2; size: NA; CDR3: CASSLGIAGGRETQYF; DNA: TGTGCCAGCAGCTTAGGGATAGCGGGGGGGCGAGAGACCCAGTACTTC
J: TRBJ1-6; V: TRBV28; D: NA; size: few; CDR3: CASSLSVDYNSPLHF; DNA: TGTGCCAGCAGTTTATCAGTCGACTATAATTCACCCCTCCACTTT
J: TRBJ2-5; V: TRBV6-6; D: TRBD2; size: few; CDR3: CASSYSSGGFQETQYF; DNA: TGTGCCAGCAGTTACTCAAGCGGGGGTTTCCAAGAGACCCAGTACTTC
J: TRBJ1-6; V: TRBV30; D: NA; size: once; CDR3: CAWSVGGQSYNSPLHF; DNA: TGTGCCTGGAGTGTAGGCGGGCAGTCCTATAATTCACCCCTCCACTTT
J: TRBJ2-7; V: TRBV27; D: TRBD1; size: few; CDR3: CASRFRTGGNYEQYF; DNA: TGTGCCAGCAGATTCCGGACAGGGGGCAACTACGAGCAGTACTTC
J: TRBJ1-5; V: TRBV30; D: NA; size: NA; CDR3: CAWSSAGASNQPQHF; DNA: TGTGCCTGGAGTTCCGCAGGGGCGTCGAATCAGCCCCAGCATTTT
J: TRBJ2-7; V: TRBV10-2; D: TRBD2; size: NA; CDR3: CASSEGLAGGEQYF; DNA: TGCGCCAGCAGTGAGGGACTAGCGGGAGGAGAGCAGTACTTC
J: TRBJ2-3; V: TRBV5-4; D: TRBD2; size: NA; CDR3: CASRTGAGGSTDTQYF; DNA: TGTGCCAGCAGAACCGGAGCGGGGGGGAGCACAGATACGCAGTATTTT
J: TRBJ2-3; V: TRBV4-3; D: NA; size: once; CDR3: CASSQSFNLPTDTQYF; DNA: TGCGCCAGCAGCCAATCGTTTAACTTGCCCACAGATACGCAGTATTTT
J: TRBJ2-3; V: TRBV2; D: NA; size: NA; CDR3: CAIPGRDTQYF; DNA: TGTGCGATCCCGGGGAGAGATACGCAGTATTTT
J: TRBJ1-5; V: TRBV7-2; D: NA; size: NA; CDR3: CASSLARGQPQHF; DNA: TGTGCCAGCAGCTTAGCCAGGGGTCAGCCCCAGCATTTT
J: TRBJ2-3; V: TRBV5-1; D: NA; size: few; CDR3: CASSLSSPPGTDTQYF; DNA: TGCGCCAGCAGCTTGTCCTCTCCCCCTGGCACAGATACGCAGTATTTT
J: TRBJ2-5; V: TRBV6-6; D: NA; size: NA; CDR3: CASRRGSETQYF; DNA: TGTGCCAGCCGGAGGGGCAGTGAGACCCAGTACTTC
J: TRBJ1-4; V: TRBV9; D: NA; size: NA; CDR3: CASSVDGGGTNEKLFF; DNA: TGTGCCAGCAGCGTAGACGGGGGGGGAACTAATGAAAAACTGTTTTTT
J: TRBJ1-1; V: TRBV5-6; D: TRBD1; size: NA; CDR3: CASSATGQGRGEAFF; DNA: TGTGCCAGCAGCGCAACGGGACAGGGCCGGGGTGAAGCTTTCTTT
J: TRBJ2-1; V: TRBV15; D: NA; size: NA; CDR3: CATSRERGGPSSYNEQFF; DNA: TGTGCCACCAGCAGAGAGAGAGGCGGGCCGAGCTCCTACAATGAGCAGTTCTTC
J: TRBJ2-7; V: TRBV10-3; D: NA; size: few; CDR3: CAIRLDSGTPSYEQYF; DNA: TGTGCCATCAGACTCGACTCCGGGACACCCTCCTACGAGCAGTACTTC
J: TRBJ1-2; V: TRBV2; D: NA; size: NA; CDR3: CASSESQFNYGYTF; DNA: TGTGCCAGCAGTGAGTCGCAGTTCAACTATGGCTACACCTTC
J: TRBJ2-5; V: TRBV7-2; D: NA; size: NA; CDR3: CASSFLSQETQYF; DNA: TGTGCCAGCAGCTTCCTCTCCCAAGAGACCCAGTACTTC
J: TRBJ2-7; V: TRBV15; D: NA; size: NA; CDR3: CATSREMAGASYEQYF; DNA: TGTGCCACCAGCAGAGAGATGGCAGGGGCCTCCTACGAGCAGTACTTC
J: TRBJ2-5; V: TRBV6-1; D: NA; size: NA; CDR3: CASSEVTTGGGAQYF; DNA: TGTGCCAGCAGTGAAGTGACCACAGGCGGAGGGGCCCAGTACTTC
J: TRBJ1-2; V: TRBV5-1; D: TRBD1; size: NA; CDR3: CASSAGTGGGYGYTF; DNA: TGCGCCAGCAGCGCAGGGACAGGGGGGGGCTATGGCTACACCTTC
J: TRBJ1-2; V: TRBV28; D: NA; size: NA; CDR3: CASSLFRVGYTF; DNA: TGTGCCAGCAGTTTGTTCAGGGTTGGCTACACCTTC
J: TRBJ2-3; V: TRBV7-2; D: NA; size: NA; CDR3: CASSPFTGAIADTQYF; DNA: TGTGCCAGCAGCCCCTTCACGGGAGCGATCGCAGATACGCAGTATTTT
J: TRBJ1-6; V: TRBV18; D: TRBD1; size: NA; CDR3: CASSPDRGYNSPLHF; DNA: TGTGCCAGCTCACCCGACAGGGGGTACAATTCACCCCTCCACTTT
J: TRBJ2-2; V: TRBV2; D: NA; size: NA; CDR3: CASSERGNSNTGELFF; DNA: TGTGCCAGCAGTGAAAGGGGGAATTCGAACACCGGGGAGCTGTTTTTT
J: TRBJ1-1; V: TRBV7-8; D: NA; size: NA; CDR3: CASSLTGGVNTEAFF; DNA: TGTGCCAGCAGCCTAACGGGGGGGGTGAACACTGAAGCTTTCTTT
J: TRBJ1-2; V: TRBV7-2; D: NA; size: few; CDR3: CASSLELMRGYTF; DNA: TGTGCCAGCAGCCTGGAGCTTATGAGAGGCTACACCTTC